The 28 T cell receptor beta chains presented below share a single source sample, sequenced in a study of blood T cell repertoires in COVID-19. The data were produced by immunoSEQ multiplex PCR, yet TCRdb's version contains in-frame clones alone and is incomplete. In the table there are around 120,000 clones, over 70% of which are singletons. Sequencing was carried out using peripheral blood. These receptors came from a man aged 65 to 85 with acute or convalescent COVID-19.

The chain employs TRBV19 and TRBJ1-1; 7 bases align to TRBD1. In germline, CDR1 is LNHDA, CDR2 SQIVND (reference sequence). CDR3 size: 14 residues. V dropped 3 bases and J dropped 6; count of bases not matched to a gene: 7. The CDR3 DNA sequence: TGTGCCAGTAGTATGAGAGGGCAGGGGGCTGAAGCTTTCTTT. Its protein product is CASSMRGQGAEAFF.

For the CDR3, the DNA is TGTGCCAGCAGCTTATCCCAACCTCCGGGGTACGAGCAGTACTTC. Its translation: CASSLSQPPGYEQYF. The rearrangement links TRBV7-2 to TRBJ2-7; TRBD2 might be the D (5 bases). Per the germline V gene, CDR1 is SGHTA and CDR2 is FQGNSA. CDR3 size: 15 residues. The V end was cut by 2 bases, the J end by 4 bases, with 15 bases between.

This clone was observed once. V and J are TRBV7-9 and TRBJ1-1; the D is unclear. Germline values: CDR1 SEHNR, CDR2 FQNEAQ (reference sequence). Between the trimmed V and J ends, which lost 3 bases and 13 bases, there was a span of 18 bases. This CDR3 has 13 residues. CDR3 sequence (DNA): TGTGCCAGCAGCTTTGATGGCAGGTTTGGTGGTTTCTTT. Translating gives CASSFDGRFGGFF.

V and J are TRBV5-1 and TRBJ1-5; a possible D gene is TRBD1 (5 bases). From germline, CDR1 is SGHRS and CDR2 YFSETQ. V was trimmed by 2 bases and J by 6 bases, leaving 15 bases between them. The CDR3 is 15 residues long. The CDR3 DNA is TGCGCCAGCAGCTTAGGGCCAGGGTCGTCTCAGCCCCAGCATTTT. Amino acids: CASSLGPGSSQPQHF.

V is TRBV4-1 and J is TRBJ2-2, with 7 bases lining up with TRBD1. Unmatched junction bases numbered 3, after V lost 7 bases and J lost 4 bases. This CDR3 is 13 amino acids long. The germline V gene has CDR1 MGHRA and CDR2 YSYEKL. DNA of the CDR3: TGCGCCAGCAATGAGGGGGCCACCGGGGAGCTGTTTTTT. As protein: CASNEGATGELFF.

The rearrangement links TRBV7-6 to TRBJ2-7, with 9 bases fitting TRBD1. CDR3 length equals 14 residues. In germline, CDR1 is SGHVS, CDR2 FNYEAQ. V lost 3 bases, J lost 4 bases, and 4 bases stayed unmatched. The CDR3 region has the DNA TGTGCCAGCAGCTTGGGACAGGGAATTTACGAGCAGTACTTC. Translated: CASSLGQGIYEQYF.

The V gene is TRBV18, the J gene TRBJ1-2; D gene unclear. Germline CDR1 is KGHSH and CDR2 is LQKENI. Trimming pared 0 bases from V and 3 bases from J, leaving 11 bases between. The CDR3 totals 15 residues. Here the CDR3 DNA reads TGTGCCAGCTCACCACCGGAGAGGGCGGACTATGGCTACACCTTC. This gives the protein CASSPPERADYGYTF. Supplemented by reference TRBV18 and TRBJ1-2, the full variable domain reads NAGVMQNPRHLVRRRGQEARLRCSPMKGHSHVYWYRQLPEEGLKFMVYLQKENIIDESGMPKERFSAEFPKEGPSILRIQQVVRGDSAAYFCASSPPERADYGYTFGSGTRLTVV.

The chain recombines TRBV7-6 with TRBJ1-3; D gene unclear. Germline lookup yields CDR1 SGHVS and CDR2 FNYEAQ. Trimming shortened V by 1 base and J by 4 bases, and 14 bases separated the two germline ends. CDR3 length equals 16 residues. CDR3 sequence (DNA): TGTGCCAGCAGCTTAGGGCCCAAGTTGTCCGGAAACACCATATATTTT. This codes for CASSLGPKLSGNTIYF.

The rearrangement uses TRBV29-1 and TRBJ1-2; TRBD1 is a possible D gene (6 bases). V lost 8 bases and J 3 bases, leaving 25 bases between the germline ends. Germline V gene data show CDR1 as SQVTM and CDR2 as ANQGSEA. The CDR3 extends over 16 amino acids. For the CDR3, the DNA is TGCAGCTACAATCGGGGGTTACAGGGAGGGGACTATGGCTACACCTTC. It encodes CSYNRGLQGGDYGYTF.

CDR3 residues: CASSFGQGNYEQYF. The CDR3 region has the DNA TGTGCCAGCAGCTTCGGACAGGGGAACTACGAGCAGTACTTC. The rearrangement links TRBV11-3 to TRBJ2-7; 9 nucleotides align to TRBD1. CDR3 length equals 14 residues. Germline V gene sequence: CDR1 SGHNT, CDR2 YENEEA. Trimming at V came to 3 bases and at J to 3 bases, leaving 3 bases not matched to a gene.

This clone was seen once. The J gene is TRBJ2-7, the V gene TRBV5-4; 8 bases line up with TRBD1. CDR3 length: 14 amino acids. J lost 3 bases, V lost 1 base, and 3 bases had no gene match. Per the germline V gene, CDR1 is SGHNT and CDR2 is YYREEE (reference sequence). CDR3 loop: CASSLFGQGYEQYF. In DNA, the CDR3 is TGTGCCAGCAGCTTGTTTGGACAGGGCTACGAGCAGTACTTC.

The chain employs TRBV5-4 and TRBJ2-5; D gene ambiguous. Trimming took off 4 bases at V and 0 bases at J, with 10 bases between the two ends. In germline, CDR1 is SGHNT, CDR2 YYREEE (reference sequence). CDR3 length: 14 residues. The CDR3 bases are TGTGCCAGCAGCCGGCGGCGTTACCAAGAGACCCAGTACTTC. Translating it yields CASSRRRYQETQYF.

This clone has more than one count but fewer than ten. The CDR3 DNA sequence: TGTGCCAGCAGCCAAGTCTGGGGGCGCCACACTGAAGCTTTCTTT. The encoded protein is CASSQVWGRHTEAFF. The chain couples TRBV14 to TRBJ1-1; TRBD1 is a possible D gene (6 bases). CDR3 length equals 15 residues. The V end was cut by 1 base, the J end by 3 bases, with 12 bases between. The germline V gene encodes CDR1 SGHDN and CDR2 FVKESK.

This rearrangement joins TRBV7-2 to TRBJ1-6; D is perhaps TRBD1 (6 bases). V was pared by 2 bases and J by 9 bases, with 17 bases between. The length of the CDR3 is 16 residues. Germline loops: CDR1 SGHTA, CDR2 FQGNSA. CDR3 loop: CASSLRGAGAGSPLHF. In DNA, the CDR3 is TGTGCCAGCAGCTTACGGGGGGCAGGGGCAGGTTCACCCCTCCACTTT.

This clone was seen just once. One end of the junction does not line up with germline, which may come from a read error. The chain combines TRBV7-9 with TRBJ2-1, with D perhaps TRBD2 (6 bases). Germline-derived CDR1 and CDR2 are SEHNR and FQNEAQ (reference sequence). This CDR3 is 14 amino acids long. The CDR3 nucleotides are TGTGCCAGCAGCCACCGGGACTCCTCCAATGAGCAGTTCTTC. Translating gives CASSHRDSSNEQFF.

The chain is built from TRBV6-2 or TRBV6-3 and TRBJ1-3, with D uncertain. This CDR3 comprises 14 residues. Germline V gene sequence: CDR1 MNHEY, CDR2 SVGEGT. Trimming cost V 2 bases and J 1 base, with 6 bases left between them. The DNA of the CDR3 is TGTGCCAGCAGTTACACCAGATCTGGAAACACCATATATTTT. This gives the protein CASSYTRSGNTIYF.

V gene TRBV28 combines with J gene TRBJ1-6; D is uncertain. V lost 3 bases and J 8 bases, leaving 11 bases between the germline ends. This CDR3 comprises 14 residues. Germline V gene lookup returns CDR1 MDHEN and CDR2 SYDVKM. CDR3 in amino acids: CASSFGRSDSPLHF. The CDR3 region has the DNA TGTGCCAGCAGTTTCGGGAGATCGGATTCACCCCTCCACTTT.

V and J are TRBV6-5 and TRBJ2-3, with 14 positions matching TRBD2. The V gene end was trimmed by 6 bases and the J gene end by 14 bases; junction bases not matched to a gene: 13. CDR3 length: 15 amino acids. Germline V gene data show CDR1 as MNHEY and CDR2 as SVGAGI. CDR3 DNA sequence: TGTGCCAGCAGATGGACTAGCGGGGGGTCAGATTCGAGGTATTTT. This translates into CASRWTSGGSDSRYF.

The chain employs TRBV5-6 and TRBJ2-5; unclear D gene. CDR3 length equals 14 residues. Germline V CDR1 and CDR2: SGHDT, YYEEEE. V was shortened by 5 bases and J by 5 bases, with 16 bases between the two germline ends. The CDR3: CASSSMRGGETQYF. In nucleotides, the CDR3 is TGTGCCAGCAGTTCTATGAGAGGTGGGGAGACCCAGTACTTC.

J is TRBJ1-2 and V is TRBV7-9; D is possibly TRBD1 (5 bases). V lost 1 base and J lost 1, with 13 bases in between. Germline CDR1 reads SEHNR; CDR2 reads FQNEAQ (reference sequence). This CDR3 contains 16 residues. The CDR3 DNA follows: TGTGCCAGCAGCTTAGGAACAGGCCTCGTTAACTATGGCTACACCTTC. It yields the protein CASSLGTGLVNYGYTF.

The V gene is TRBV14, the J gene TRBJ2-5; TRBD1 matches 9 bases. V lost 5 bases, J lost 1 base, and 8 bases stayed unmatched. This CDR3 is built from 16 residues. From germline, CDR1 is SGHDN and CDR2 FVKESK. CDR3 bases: TGTGCCAGCAGCAACACCGGGACAGGGTTCCAAGAGACCCAGTACTTC. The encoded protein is CASSNTGTGFQETQYF.

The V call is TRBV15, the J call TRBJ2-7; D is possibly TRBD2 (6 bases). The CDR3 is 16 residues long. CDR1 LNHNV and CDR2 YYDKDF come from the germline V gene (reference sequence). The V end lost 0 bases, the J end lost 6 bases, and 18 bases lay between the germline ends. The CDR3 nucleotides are TGTGCCACCAGCAGAGATCGGGGACTTCCCGGAACCGAGCAGTACTTC. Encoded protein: CATSRDRGLPGTEQYF.

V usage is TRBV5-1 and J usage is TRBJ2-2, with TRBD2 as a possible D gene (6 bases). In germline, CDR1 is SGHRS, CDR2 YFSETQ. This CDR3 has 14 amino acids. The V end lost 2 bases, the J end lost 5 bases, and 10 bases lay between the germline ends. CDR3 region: CASSFSGVTGELFF. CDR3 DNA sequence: TGCGCCAGCAGCTTCTCGGGAGTTACCGGGGAGCTGTTTTTT.

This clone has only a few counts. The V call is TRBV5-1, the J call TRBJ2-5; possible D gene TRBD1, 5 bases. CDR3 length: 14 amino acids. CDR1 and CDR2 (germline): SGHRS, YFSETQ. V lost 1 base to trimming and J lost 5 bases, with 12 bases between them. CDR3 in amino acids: CASSLTGVWETQYF. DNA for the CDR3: TGCGCCAGCAGCTTGACAGGAGTGTGGGAGACCCAGTACTTC. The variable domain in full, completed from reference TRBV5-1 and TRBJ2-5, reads KAGVTQTPRYLIKTRGQQVTLSCSPISGHRSVSWYQQTPGQGLQFLFEYFSETQRNKGNFPGRFSGRQFSNSRSEMNVSTLELGDSALYLCASSLTGVWETQYFGPGTRLLVL.

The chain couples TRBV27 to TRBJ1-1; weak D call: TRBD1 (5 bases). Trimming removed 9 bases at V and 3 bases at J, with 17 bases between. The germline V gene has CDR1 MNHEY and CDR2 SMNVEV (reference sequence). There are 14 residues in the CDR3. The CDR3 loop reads CASQGLSSHTEAFF. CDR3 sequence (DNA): TGTGCCAGTCAGGGACTTTCTAGCCACACTGAAGCTTTCTTT.

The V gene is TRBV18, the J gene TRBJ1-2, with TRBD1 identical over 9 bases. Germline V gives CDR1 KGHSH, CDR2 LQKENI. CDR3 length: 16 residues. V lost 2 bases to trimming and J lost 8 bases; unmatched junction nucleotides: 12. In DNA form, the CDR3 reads TGTGCCAGCTCACCAGCACCTGTTACAGGGGGCCGAGGCTACACCTTC. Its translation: CASSPAPVTGGRGYTF.

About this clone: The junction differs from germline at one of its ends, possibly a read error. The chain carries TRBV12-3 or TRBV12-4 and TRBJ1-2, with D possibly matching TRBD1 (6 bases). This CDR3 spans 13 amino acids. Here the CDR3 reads CASSLDRPYGYTF. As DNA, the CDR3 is TGTGCCAGCAGCTTAGACAGGCCCTATGGCTACACCTTC.

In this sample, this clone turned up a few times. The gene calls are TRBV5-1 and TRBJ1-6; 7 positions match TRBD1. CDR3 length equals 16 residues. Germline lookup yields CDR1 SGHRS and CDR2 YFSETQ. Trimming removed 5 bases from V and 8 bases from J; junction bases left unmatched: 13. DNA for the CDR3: TGCGCCAGCAGGTTAAGCCTACAGGGGAGAGATTCACCCCTCCACTTT. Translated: CASRLSLQGRDSPLHF.